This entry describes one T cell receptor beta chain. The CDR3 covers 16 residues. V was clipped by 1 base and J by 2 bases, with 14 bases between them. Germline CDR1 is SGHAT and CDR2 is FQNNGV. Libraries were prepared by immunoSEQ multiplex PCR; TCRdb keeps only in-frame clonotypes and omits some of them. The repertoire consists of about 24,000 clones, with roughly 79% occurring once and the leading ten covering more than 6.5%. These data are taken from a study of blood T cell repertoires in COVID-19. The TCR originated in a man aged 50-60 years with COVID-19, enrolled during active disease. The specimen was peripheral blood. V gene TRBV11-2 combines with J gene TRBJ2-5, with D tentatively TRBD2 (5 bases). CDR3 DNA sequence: TGTGCCAGCAGCTTAGGGGAGCGTGGAATTCAAGAGACCCAGTACTTC. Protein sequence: CASSLGERGIQETQYF.